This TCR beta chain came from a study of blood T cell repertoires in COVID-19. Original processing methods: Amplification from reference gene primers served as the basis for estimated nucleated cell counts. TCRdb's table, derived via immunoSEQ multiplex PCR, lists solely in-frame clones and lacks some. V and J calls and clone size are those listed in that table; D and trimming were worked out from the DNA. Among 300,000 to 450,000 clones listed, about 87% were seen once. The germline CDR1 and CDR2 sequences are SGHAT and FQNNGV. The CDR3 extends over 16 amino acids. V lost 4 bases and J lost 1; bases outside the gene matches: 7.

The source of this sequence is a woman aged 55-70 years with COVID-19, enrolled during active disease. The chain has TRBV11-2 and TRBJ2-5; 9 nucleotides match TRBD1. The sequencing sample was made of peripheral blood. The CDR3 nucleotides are TGTGCCAGCAGCTCTCGACAGGGGGGATCCCAAGAGACCCAGTACTTC. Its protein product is CASSSRQGGSQETQYF. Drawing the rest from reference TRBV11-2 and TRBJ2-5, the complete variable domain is EAGVAQSPRYKIIEKRQSVAFWCNPISGHATLYWYQQILGQGPKLLIQFQNNGVVDDSQLPKDRFSAERLKGVDSTLKIQPAKLEDSAVYLCASSSRQGGSQETQYFGPGTRLLVL.